A single sample is the source of the 21 T cell receptor beta chains below, sequenced in a study of identical twins. MiXCR, run by TCRdb on the 5' RACE reads, gives a single entry per CDR3 protein. The sample consists of hundreds of thousands of distinct CDR3 sequences, around 21% of them appearing once. These sequences were also reported in another study, on T cells expressing NK-cell markers.

What was sequenced was PBMCs. These receptors all stem from a young woman in good health.

V usage is TRBV3-1 and J usage is TRBJ2-6; D uncertain. The CDR3 runs to 16 residues. From germline, CDR1 is LGHDT and CDR2 YNNKEL (reference sequence). V was cut by 1 base and J by 0 bases, with 7 bases left in between. The CDR3 DNA reads as TGTGCCAGCAGCCAAGGCAGGCGCTCTGGGGCCAACGTCCTGACTTTC. It translates to CASSQGRRSGANVLTF.

The chain uses TRBV20-1 and TRBJ2-1; D perhaps matches TRBD2 (5 bases). Trimming took 8 bases from V and 3 from J, leaving 14 bases between them. Per the germline V gene, CDR1 is DFQATT and CDR2 is SNEGSKA (reference sequence). The CDR3 has 13 residues. The CDR3 spells CSSEGLGYNEQFF. Written as DNA, the CDR3 is TGCAGTTCAGAGGGTTTGGGCTACAATGAGCAGTTCTTC.

The chain uses TRBV29-1 and TRBJ2-1, with 12 bases aligning to TRBD2. The CDR3 extends over 13 amino acids. From germline, CDR1 is SQVTM and CDR2 ANQGSEA. The V gene end was trimmed by 7 bases and the J gene end by 7 bases; junction bases not matched to a gene: 5. CDR3 bases: TGCAGCGCGTTACTAGCGGGAGGAAATGAGCAGTTCTTC. Protein product: CSALLAGGNEQFF.

The chain employs TRBV29-1 and TRBJ2-5; 10 bases align to TRBD1. Germline loops: CDR1 SQVTM, CDR2 ANQGSEA. The CDR3 has 14 residues. The J segment lost 5 bases and the V segment lost 3 bases, leaving 6 bases of the junction unmatched. The CDR3 sequence is CSVDATGGMETQYF. The CDR3 coding sequence is TGCAGCGTTGACGCGACAGGGGGCATGGAGACCCAGTACTTC.

This clonotype has just a few counts. The rearrangement joins TRBV27 to TRBJ2-3, with D uncertain. CDR3 size: 15 residues. Looked up from germline, CDR1 is MNHEY and CDR2 is SMNVEV (reference sequence). Trimming cost V 3 bases and J 2 bases, with 12 bases left between them. The CDR3 DNA sequence: TGTGCCAGCAGTTTCGGCGCGCACCACACAGATACGCAGTATTTT. Protein product: CASSFGAHHTDTQYF.

This clonotype showed up just a few times. The chain has TRBV5-1 and TRBJ2-2; D gene ambiguous. The CDR3 runs to 14 residues. Trimming took 0 bases from V and 6 from J, leaving 9 bases between them. Germline V CDR1 and CDR2: SGHRS, YFSETQ. The CDR3 sequence: CASSLDLHAGELFF. The CDR3 DNA follows: TGCGCCAGCAGCTTGGATCTTCATGCCGGGGAGCTGTTTTTT.

This clonotype occurred many times. The chain has TRBV12-3 or TRBV12-4 and TRBJ2-2; TRBD2 might be the D (6 bases). Trimming pared 6 bases from V and 6 bases from J, leaving 14 bases between. This CDR3 has 14 amino acids. Written as DNA, the CDR3 is TGTGCCAGCAGCACTAATAGCGGCGCCGGGGAGCTGTTTTTT. Translation: CASSTNSGAGELFF.

V and J are TRBV6-2 or TRBV6-3 and TRBJ2-7, with D hard to call. V lost 5 bases, J lost 3 bases, and 17 bases lay in between. This CDR3 is built from 15 residues. Germline V gives CDR1 MNHEY, CDR2 SVGEGT. CDR3 sequence: CASSRPDPSNYEQYF. CDR3 in DNA: TGTGCCAGCAGTAGGCCGGATCCTTCAAACTACGAGCAGTACTTC.

V is TRBV5-5 and J is TRBJ1-1, with D tentatively TRBD1 (5 bases). This CDR3 comprises 14 residues. V was shortened by 4 bases and J by 3 bases, with 13 bases between the two germline ends. The V gene's germline CDR1 is SGHKS and CDR2 YYEKEE (reference sequence). The CDR3 DNA reads TGTGCCAGCAGCCCCAGGGAGTACCACACTGAAGCTTTCTTT. This encodes CASSPREYHTEAFF.

In its sample, this clonotype was seen a few times. The rearrangement joins TRBV4-1 to TRBJ2-1; no definite D call. The CDR3 sequence is 12 residues long. The germline CDR1 and CDR2 sequences are MGHRA and YSYEKL. V shed 5 bases and J shed 6 bases, with 8 bases lying between them. In DNA, the CDR3 is TGCGCCAGCAGCGGGGTTCGCAATGAGCAGTTCTTC. Translation gives CASSGVRNEQFF.

The table lists this clonotype with many counts. The V and J genes are TRBV6-5 and TRBJ2-7; no definite D call. Trimming shortened V by 2 bases and J by 6 bases, and 14 bases separated the two germline ends. In germline, CDR1 is MNHEY, CDR2 SVGAGI. The CDR3 totals 14 residues. CDR3 in amino acids: CASSYSLVESEQYF. CDR3 bases: TGTGCCAGCAGTTACAGTCTGGTCGAGAGCGAGCAGTACTTC.

This clonotype was seen a few times. The chain joins TRBV7-9 to TRBJ1-1; D is undetermined. Trimming removed 5 bases at V and 14 bases at J, with 18 bases between. This CDR3 has 12 amino acids. Looked up from germline, CDR1 is SEHNR and CDR2 is FQNEAQ (reference sequence). The CDR3 loop reads CASSQSPGIGFF. The CDR3 DNA reads TGTGCCAGCAGCCAATCACCTGGGATTGGCTTCTTT.

This clonotype occurred a few times. The rearrangement links TRBV20-1 to TRBJ2-1; 8 bases are shared with TRBD2. Trimming at V came to 0 bases and at J to 6 bases, leaving 10 bases not matched to a gene. CDR1 is DFQATT and CDR2 is SNEGSKA in the germline V gene (reference sequence). This CDR3 spans 16 amino acids. CDR3 nucleotide sequence: TGCAGTGCTAGAGAATATCGGACTAGCTCCCTCAATGAGCAGTTCTTC. Translation gives CSAREYRTSSLNEQFF.

This chain joins TRBV5-6 and TRBJ2-4, with TRBD1 matching over 8 bases. CDR3 length equals 14 residues. Germline V gene sequence: CDR1 SGHDT, CDR2 YYEEEE. The V gene end was trimmed by 3 bases and the J gene end by 3 bases; junction bases not matched to a gene: 2. The CDR3 DNA reads TGTGCCAGCAGCTGGACAGGGTTCAAAAACATTCAGTACTTC. This codes for CASSWTGFKNIQYF.

This clonotype was seen many times. This chain uses TRBV20-1 with TRBJ1-1, with unresolved D. CDR1 and CDR2 from the germline V gene are DFQATT and SNEGSKA (reference sequence). This CDR3 has 14 amino acids. V was cut by 0 bases and J by 8 bases, with 16 bases left in between. The CDR3 loop is CSARDPTRFSEAFF. As DNA, the CDR3 is TGCAGTGCTAGAGACCCCACCAGATTTTCCGAAGCTTTCTTT.

This chain's CDR3 is CASSSSGDYEQYF. As DNA, the CDR3 is TGCGCCAGCAGCTCCTCGGGGGATTACGAGCAGTACTTC. The genes are TRBV5-1 and TRBJ2-7, with D maybe TRBD2 (6 bases). Germline-derived CDR1 and CDR2 are SGHRS and YFSETQ. The CDR3 runs 13 residues. V lost 3 bases, J lost 4 bases, and 11 bases lay in between.

With regard to this clonotype: One junction end disagrees with the germline gene, perhaps due to a read error. The chain carries TRBV29-1 and TRBJ1-1, with D possibly matching TRBD1 (6 bases). The CDR3 has 12 residues. The V gene's germline CDR1 is SQVTM and CDR2 ANQGSEA. The CDR3 sequence is CSVEDRFAEAFF. The DNA for the CDR3 is TGCAGCGTGGAAGACAGGTTCGCTGAAGCTTTCTTT.

In its sample, this clonotype was seen a few times. The CDR3 loop reads CASSLLAEFRPDTQYF. Here the CDR3 DNA reads TGTGCCAGCAGCTTGCTGGCGGAGTTCAGGCCAGATACGCAGTATTTT. The chain carries TRBV5-5 and TRBJ2-3; D call uncertain. There are 16 residues in the CDR3. The ends were cut back, 1 base at V and 4 bases at J, with 16 bases in the middle. Germline CDR1 reads SGHKS; CDR2 reads YYEKEE (reference sequence).

The chain carries TRBV5-5 and TRBJ2-1, with D possibly matching TRBD1 (6 bases). The CDR3 has 15 amino acids. The ends were cut back, 2 bases at V and 7 bases at J, with 16 bases in the middle. The germline V gene encodes CDR1 SGHKS and CDR2 YYEKEE (reference sequence). The CDR3 sequence: CASSFLSGVGNEQFF. For the CDR3, the DNA is TGTGCCAGCAGCTTTCTCTCAGGGGTAGGGAATGAGCAGTTCTTC.

This clonotype appeared a few times. The chain employs TRBV3-1 and TRBJ2-1; D gene ambiguous. The CDR3 contains 13 residues. The V gene lost 3 bases and the J gene lost 13 bases, with 16 bases spanning the gap. Germline V CDR1 and CDR2: LGHDT, YNNKEL (reference sequence). CDR3 in amino acids: CASSHVAGGHQFF. The CDR3, as DNA: TGTGCCAGCAGCCATGTAGCAGGCGGCCATCAGTTCTTC.

CDR3 loop: CSARGRDQYNEQFF. The CDR3 DNA sequence: TGCAGTGCTAGAGGCCGGGACCAGTACAATGAGCAGTTCTTC. This chain uses TRBV20-1 with TRBJ2-1; D may correspond to TRBD1 or TRBD2 (5 bases each). With 1 base removed from V and 4 bases from J, the gap between germline ends came to 11 bases. The germline V gene encodes CDR1 DFQATT and CDR2 SNEGSKA (reference sequence). This CDR3 has 14 residues.